The 8 T cell receptor beta chains presented below share a single source sample, sequenced in a study of molecular identifiers for immune sequencing clone quantification. Each CDR3 protein gets one entry after TCRdb re-called the PCR reads with MiXCR. This table holds some 94,000 distinct CDR3 sequences, around 25% found once. The sequenced material came from naive CD8+ T cells from blood, with Jurkat cell RNA spiked in. Subset indicated: FACS-sorted CD8+CD4-CCR7+CD45RA+ naive T cells. These receptors were collected from a human donor in good health. Some libraries in this study had Jurkat cell RNA spiked in.

This clonotype was seen a handful of times. The chain employs TRBV6-6 and TRBJ2-2, with a tentative D call TRBD1 (5 bases). This CDR3 comprises 15 residues. Trimming shortened V by 3 bases and J by 4 bases, and 12 bases separated the two germline ends. Germline V CDR1 and CDR2: MNHNY, SVGAGI (reference sequence). CDR3 bases: TGTGCCAGCAGTTATATTAAAGGGGCCACCGGGGAGCTGTTTTTT. Its protein product is CASSYIKGATGELFF.

This clonotype has only a few counts. The V call is TRBV30, the J call TRBJ2-7; D gene uncertain. This CDR3 region has 14 residues. The germline CDR1 and CDR2 sequences are GTSNPN and SVGIG (reference sequence). With 2 bases removed from V and 5 bases from J, the gap between germline ends came to 16 bases. The CDR3 coding sequence is TGTGCCTGGAGTCCCTACGGGTCCGGTGACGAGCAGTACTTC. Translating gives CAWSPYGSGDEQYF. Together with reference TRBV30 and TRBJ2-7, the CDR3 gives the full variable domain: SQTIHQWPATLVQPVGSPLSLECTVEGTSNPNLYWYRQAAGRGLQLLFYSVGIGQISSEVPQNLSASRPQDRQFILSSKKLLLSDSGFYLCAWSPYGSGDEQYFGPGTRLTVT.

The chain has TRBV7-8 and TRBJ1-1; tentative D call: TRBD1 (6 bases). Trimming cost V 0 bases and J 2 bases, with 10 bases left between them. This CDR3 is built from 15 residues. CDR1 SGHVS and CDR2 FQNEAQ come from the germline V gene. In DNA form, the CDR3 reads TGTGCCAGCAGCTTAGCGATGGGACAAAACACTGAAGCTTTCTTT. It specifies CASSLAMGQNTEAFF.

This clonotype was seen repeatedly, ten times or more. This chain links TRBV5-4 with TRBJ2-7, with TRBD1 matching over 9 bases. J was trimmed by 3 bases and V by 2 bases; bases with no gene match: 3. Germline V CDR1 and CDR2: SGHNT, YYREEE (reference sequence). CDR3 length equals 14 residues. CDR3 sequence: CASSLGTGNYEQYF. CDR3 in DNA: TGTGCCAGCAGCTTAGGGACAGGGAACTACGAGCAGTACTTC.

This clonotype was observed a single time. A much larger clone is a single base away; this may be a read error. This chain uses TRBV4-3 with TRBJ2-7; TRBD2 matches at 9 bases. Per the germline V gene, CDR1 is LGHNA and CDR2 is YSLEER. The CDR3 has 17 residues. V was pared by 0 bases and J by 0 bases, with 6 bases of the junction left unmatched. This CDR3 is CASSQEPTSGPSYEQYF. The CDR3, as DNA: TGCGCCAGCAGCCAAGAACCCACTAGCGGGCCCTCCTACGAGCAGTACTTC.

A word on this clonotype: Mismatch with germline at one junction end may stem from a read error. The CDR3 DNA reads TGTGCCCGCAGCCACCCGGACTTTCCTGGAATCACCATATATTTT. Translating gives CARSHPDFPGITIYF. The chain couples TRBV6-2 or TRBV6-3 to TRBJ1-3; D call uncertain. This CDR3 has 15 residues. The germline V gene has CDR1 MNHEY and CDR2 SVGEGT.

The chain employs TRBV5-3 and TRBJ1-5, with 10 bases aligning to TRBD1. TRBV5-3 is sorted into the ORF group, with uncertain function. CDR3 size: 14 residues. Trimming at V came to 8 bases and at J to 6 bases, leaving 8 bases not matched to a gene. The CDR3 here is CASRPTGGGQPQHF. For the CDR3, the DNA is TGTGCCAGCAGGCCGACAGGGGGCGGTCAGCCCCAGCATTTT.

In its sample, this clonotype was seen a few times. The rearrangement links TRBV10-3 to TRBJ1-2; the D gene is possibly TRBD1 (6 bases). This CDR3 spans 12 amino acids. The V and J ends lost 3 bases and 9 bases respectively, with 11 bases between them. The germline V gene has CDR1 ENHRY and CDR2 SYGVKD. The CDR3 loop reads CAISDGDTRYTF. The CDR3 DNA follows: TGTGCCATCAGTGACGGGGACACTCGCTACACCTTC.